This T cell receptor beta chain is drawn from a study of cytomegalovirus exposure and HLA in healthy donors. Whole-study results and caveats: That first-cohort TCR clusters tended to co-occur in the 95 to 150 validation repertoires was found in a later analysis.

Generated by immunoSEQ multiplex PCR, the TCRdb table keeps only in-frame clones and is missing some. The data show approximately 130,000 clones, with around nine tenths seen just once and less than 2% held by the top ten. With regard to this clone: Its antigen is as yet unknown.

V lost 2 bases to trimming and J lost 7 bases, with 9 bases between them. The CDR3 is 13 amino acids. Germline loops: CDR1 SEHNR, CDR2 FQNEAQ (reference sequence). The source of this sequence is a woman under 30 in good health and CMV-seronegative. This chain connects TRBV7-9 to TRBJ1-5; no definite D call. Sequencing input: PBMCs. The CDR3 reads CASSLTDGQPQHF. For the CDR3, the DNA is TGTGCCAGCAGCTTAACCGACGGGCAGCCCCAGCATTTT.